Listed here are 22 T cell receptor beta chains from one sample, sequenced in a study of identical twins. TCRdb redid the calling of the 5' RACE reads with MiXCR, one entry per CDR3 protein. Of a few hundred thousand distinct CDR3 sequences in the sample, over 9.5% are singletons; the top ten hold 8% to 10%. Sequenced material: memory T cells sorted from blood. These receptors came from a man aged 50 to 59 in good health.

This clonotype turned up a few times. V usage is TRBV12-3 or TRBV12-4 and J usage is TRBJ2-5, with TRBD2 matching 16 bases. Trimming removed 6 bases from V and 2 bases from J; junction bases left unmatched: 6. This CDR3 contains 17 residues. CDR3: CASSPGTSGGGQETQYF. In DNA, the CDR3 is TGTGCCAGCAGCCCCGGGACTAGCGGGGGGGGGCAAGAGACCCAGTACTTC.

In this sample, this clonotype turned up many times. V is TRBV6-6 and J is TRBJ2-3, with D hard to call. This CDR3 is built from 13 residues. The V end lost 7 bases, the J end lost 1 base, and 9 bases lay between the germline ends. Looked up from germline, CDR1 is MNHNY and CDR2 is SVGAGI (reference sequence). CDR3 bases: TGTGCCAGCAAACCATTGGGCACAGATACGCAGTATTTT. Encoded protein: CASKPLGTDTQYF.

In its sample, this clonotype was seen a few times. The chain carries TRBV20-1 and TRBJ2-2; weak D call: TRBD2 (6 bases). Germline CDR1 reads DFQATT; CDR2 reads SNEGSKA (reference sequence). This CDR3 is 12 amino acids long. Trimming took off 6 bases at V and 7 bases at J, with 12 bases between the two ends. The CDR3 here is CSAQRRGGELFF. The CDR3 region has the DNA TGCAGTGCCCAACGGAGGGGCGGGGAGCTGTTTTTT.

In this sample, this clonotype turned up many times. The chain uses TRBV20-1 and TRBJ2-6; the D is unclear. The V end lost 7 bases, the J end lost 0 bases, and 10 bases lay between the germline ends. This CDR3 spans 14 amino acids. Germline V gives CDR1 DFQATT, CDR2 SNEGSKA (reference sequence). The CDR3 coding sequence is TGCAGTGGAACCCGGGCCTCTGGGGCCAACGTCCTGACTTTC. Translated: CSGTRASGANVLTF.

This clonotype was counted a few times. The J gene is TRBJ2-7, the V gene TRBV29-1; 9 nucleotides align to TRBD2. Germline V gives CDR1 SQVTM, CDR2 ANQGSEA. V lost 4 bases and J lost 0; bases outside the gene matches: 7. There are 15 residues in the CDR3. The CDR3 sequence: CSVAAGTSISYEQYF. DNA of the CDR3: TGCAGCGTTGCCGCCGGGACTAGCATCTCCTACGAGCAGTACTTC.

By share of the sample, this clonotype is medium-sized. The chain couples TRBV20-1 to TRBJ2-1; D is possibly TRBD1 or TRBD2 (5 bases each). This CDR3 region has 16 residues. Trimming removed 0 bases from V and 2 bases from J, with 14 bases in between. Germline CDR1 is DFQATT and CDR2 is SNEGSKA (reference sequence). The DNA of the CDR3 is TGCAGTGCTAGAGAAGAGGGGACGACGACCTACAATGAGCAGTTCTTC. Its protein product is CSAREEGTTTYNEQFF.

The rearrangement joins TRBV11-3 to TRBJ1-1; 8 nucleotides match TRBD1. Germline lookup yields CDR1 SGHNT and CDR2 YENEEA. This CDR3 contains 16 residues. After removal of 3 bases from V and 1 base from J, the junction contained 7 bases not matched to a gene. In DNA, the CDR3 is TGTGCCAGCAGCTTTAACTCGGGGACAGGGAACACTGAAGCTTTCTTT. Translating gives CASSFNSGTGNTEAFF.

This clonotype has at least ten counts. The chain has TRBV6-1 and TRBJ1-1, with D unclear. With 6 bases removed from V and 0 bases from J, the gap between germline ends came to 14 bases. This CDR3 has 15 residues. Germline loops: CDR1 MNHNS, CDR2 SASEGT. The CDR3 sequence: CASSRDLDMNTEAFF. CDR3 DNA sequence: TGTGCCAGCAGCCGAGACTTGGATATGAACACTGAAGCTTTCTTT.

The table lists this clonotype with a few counts. The CDR3 is CALAGGPYEQYF. For the CDR3, the DNA is TGTGCCTTAGCGGGAGGGCCCTACGAGCAGTACTTC. The chain carries TRBV30 and TRBJ2-7; 11 bases are a match to TRBD2. The CDR3 is made up of 12 amino acids. CDR1 is GTSNPN and CDR2 is SVGIG in the germline V gene (reference sequence). J was trimmed by 2 bases and V by 7 bases; bases with no gene match: 1.

This clonotype was observed a handful of times. A much larger clonotype is one base distant, so this may be a read error. This chain uses TRBV7-2 with TRBJ1-5; 10 nucleotides align to TRBD1. Trimming removed 3 bases from V and 2 bases from J; junction bases left unmatched: 1. Germline V lookup: CDR1 SGHTA, CDR2 FQGNSA. The CDR3 extends over 15 amino acids. Written as DNA, the CDR3 is TGTGCCAGCAGCTTCGGGACAGGGGGCAATCAGCCCCAGCATTTT. It is translated as CASSFGTGGNQPQHF.

This clonotype was counted between two and nine times. This chain joins TRBV11-2 and TRBJ2-1, with 10 bases that match TRBD2. Germline CDR1 SGHAT, CDR2 FQNNGV. V lost 2 bases to trimming and J lost 12 bases; unmatched junction nucleotides: 7. The CDR3 has 14 residues. This CDR3 reads CASSLPSGGPRQFF. DNA for the CDR3: TGTGCCAGCAGCTTACCTAGCGGGGGCCCCAGGCAGTTCTTC.

The chain employs TRBV5-1 and TRBJ1-3; D is perhaps TRBD1 (5 bases). Germline V CDR1 and CDR2: SGHRS, YFSETQ. The CDR3 contains 15 residues. V gave up 4 bases and J gave up 2 bases, with 13 bases separating them. This CDR3 is CASSPTAGTGNTIYF. DNA of the CDR3: TGCGCCAGCAGCCCAACCGCAGGGACTGGAAACACCATATATTTT.

The table lists this clonotype with many counts. V gene TRBV20-1 combines with J gene TRBJ2-5; TRBD2 aligns across 9 bases. The CDR3 covers 14 residues. Germline CDR1 DFQATT, CDR2 SNEGSKA (reference sequence). The V and J ends lost 3 bases and 7 bases, in that order; junction bases with no gene match: 9. CDR3 DNA sequence: TGCAGTGCTAGTCCCAGCGGGGGGCCTGGGACCCAGTACTTC. Translating gives CSASPSGGPGTQYF.

This clonotype was detected many times. V is TRBV4-3 and J is TRBJ2-7, with 9 positions matching TRBD2. V lost 1 base, J lost 2 bases, and 18 bases stayed unmatched. Germline V CDR1 and CDR2: LGHNA, YSLEER. The CDR3 totals 20 residues. This CDR3 is CASSQVWSGALAGLTYEQYF. DNA of the CDR3: TGCGCCAGCAGCCAAGTCTGGTCAGGGGCCCTAGCGGGACTAACCTACGAGCAGTACTTC.

On this clonotype: A much larger clone sits a single nucleotide away, making a read error possible. The chain links TRBV6-1 to TRBJ1-2; 7 bases are a match to TRBD1. CDR3 length: 14 amino acids. Germline CDR1 reads MNHNS; CDR2 reads SASEGT. This CDR3 reads CASSQDRPNYGYAF. For the CDR3, the DNA is TGTGCCAGCAGTCAGGACAGGCCTAACTATGGCTACGCCTTC.

This clonotype occurred a few times. The chain couples TRBV2 to TRBJ1-4; 9 bases agree with TRBD1. CDR3 size: 14 residues. The V gene's germline CDR1 is SNHLY and CDR2 FYNNEI. Trimming at V came to 6 bases and at J to 8 bases, leaving 7 bases not matched to a gene. The CDR3 coding sequence is TGTGCCAGCAGCTTAGGACAGGGGAGAGAAAAACTGTTTTTT. Protein: CASSLGQGREKLFF.

The chain couples TRBV19 to TRBJ2-7, with TRBD2 identical over 8 bases. The germline gives CDR1 LNHDA, CDR2 SQIVND (reference sequence). V dropped 0 bases and J dropped 2; count of bases not matched to a gene: 3. The CDR3 length is 15 residues. CDR3 in DNA: TGTGCCAGTAGTATAGATAACGGGGGGGCCTACGAGCAGTACTTC. Translated: CASSIDNGGAYEQYF.

This clonotype came up many times. The CDR3, as DNA: TGTGCCAGCAGCTTACTATCTAGCGGGAGCTACGAGCAGTACTTC. It specifies CASSLLSSGSYEQYF. The chain recombines TRBV7-8 with TRBJ2-7, with 10 bases lining up with TRBD2. The CDR3 spans 15 residues. Looked up from germline, CDR1 is SGHVS and CDR2 is FQNEAQ. Trimming at V came to 2 bases and at J to 3 bases, leaving 4 bases not matched to a gene. Using reference TRBV7-8 and TRBJ2-7 for the parts outside the CDR3, the full variable domain is GAGVSQSPRYKVAKRGQDVALRCDPISGHVSLFWYQQALGQGPEFLTYFQNEAQLDKSGLPSDRFFAERPEGSVSTLKIQRTQQEDSAVYLCASSLLSSGSYEQYFGPGTRLTVT.

This clonotype showed up many times. This chain joins TRBV25-1 and TRBJ1-1; D might be TRBD1 (5 bases). The CDR3 has 14 residues. Germline CDR1 is MGHDK and CDR2 is SYGVNS. Trimming took 6 bases from V and 1 from J, leaving 12 bases between them. The CDR3 DNA is TGTGCCAGCAGCCAGGCAAGGGGGAACACTGAAGCTTTCTTT. Translated: CASSQARGNTEAFF.

The table lists this clonotype with a few counts. The chain uses TRBV7-6 and TRBJ2-5; 14 bases map to TRBD2. The CDR3 extends over 16 amino acids. Germline values: CDR1 SGHVS, CDR2 FNYEAQ. After removal of 5 bases from V and 5 bases from J, the junction contained 7 bases not matched to a gene. CDR3: CASSPRLAGGRETQYF. For the CDR3, the DNA is TGTGCCAGCAGCCCCCGACTAGCGGGGGGGAGGGAGACCCAGTACTTC.

The chain combines TRBV19 with TRBJ1-5; D may be TRBD1 (5 bases). Trimming took 6 bases from V and 6 from J, leaving 12 bases between them. Germline V gives CDR1 LNHDA, CDR2 SQIVND (reference sequence). The CDR3 consists of 13 residues. The CDR3 DNA reads TGTGCCAGTAGCGGCTCTAGGGGTCAGCCCCAGCATTTT. The encoded protein is CASSGSRGQPQHF.

The chain has TRBV20-1 and TRBJ2-6; D is ambiguous. The germline gives CDR1 DFQATT, CDR2 SNEGSKA (reference sequence). V gave up 3 bases and J gave up 0 bases, with 3 bases separating them. The CDR3 has 13 residues. Here the CDR3 DNA reads TGCAGTGCTAGTTTCTCTGGGGCCAACGTCCTGACTTTC. This sequence encodes CSASFSGANVLTF.